This T cell receptor (beta chain) originates from a study of blood T cell repertoires in COVID-19. About the study: Whether acute or convalescent, the COVID-19 samples came from the United States, Italy and Spain. PBMCs, B-cell-depleted T cells, or T cells provided the cDNA or gDNA that made up the material.

The CDR3 runs to 16 residues. The V and J ends lost 2 bases and 2 bases, in that order; junction bases with no gene match: 5. Germline V gene lookup returns CDR1 SGHRS and CDR2 YFSETQ. As processed by the authors: Reference gene primer amplification in the assay estimated nucleated cell counts. Here immunoSEQ multiplex PCR was the method, and the copy in TCRdb shows in-frame clones only, minus some. The DNA was the basis for D and trimming; V, J and clone size are from that table. The data hold about 84,000 clones, with about 82% observed a single time. Input material: peripheral blood. V is TRBV5-1 and J is TRBJ2-5; 11 bases line up with TRBD1. The clonotype comes from a woman at least 80 years old with acute or convalescent COVID-19. The CDR3 bases are TGCGCCAGCAGCTTTACCGGGACAGGGGGTCAAGAGACCCAGTACTTC. Amino acids: CASSFTGTGGQETQYF.